Below are 30 T cell receptor beta chains sequenced from a single sample in a study of blood T cell repertoires in COVID-19. Only in-frame clones appear in the TCRdb table, and some are missing; sequencing was by immunoSEQ multiplex PCR. This table has around 150,000 clones, over 80% appearing once. The sequencing input was peripheral blood. All receptors come from a man aged 25 to 40 with COVID-19, enrolled during active disease.

The gene calls are TRBV18 and TRBJ2-5; 7 nucleotides align to TRBD1. Germline V lookup: CDR1 KGHSH, CDR2 LQKENI. This CDR3 has 13 residues. The V segment lost 4 bases and the J segment 2 bases; nucleotides outside the gene matches: 1. Here the CDR3 DNA reads TGTGCCAGCTCACGGACAGGACAAGAGACCCAGTACTTC. This sequence encodes CASSRTGQETQYF.

The rearrangement links TRBV28 to TRBJ1-4, with 9 bases matching TRBD1. Germline assignment: CDR1 MDHEN and CDR2 SYDVKM. CDR3 length: 15 residues. The trim removed 8 bases at V and 3 bases at J, leaving 7 bases unmatched. Written as DNA, the CDR3 is TGTGCCAGCCGGACAGGGGATAATTCTAATGAAAAACTGTTTTTT. It specifies CASRTGDNSNEKLFF.

The rearrangement joins TRBV18 to TRBJ2-7; no clear D. This CDR3 region has 15 residues. V lost 2 bases and J 0 bases, leaving 11 bases between the germline ends. The germline V gene encodes CDR1 KGHSH and CDR2 LQKENI. The CDR3 bases are TGTGCCAGCTCACCAGCGGAGACCCTCTCCTACGAGCAGTACTTC. This translates into CASSPAETLSYEQYF.

The chain links TRBV2 to TRBJ2-7; perhaps TRBD2 as D (5 bases). The CDR3 extends over 15 amino acids. V lost 0 bases and J 3 bases, leaving 12 bases between the germline ends. The germline V gene encodes CDR1 SNHLY and CDR2 FYNNEI. In DNA form, the CDR3 reads TGTGCCAGCAGTGAAGCGCGTAACGGGGACTACGAGCAGTACTTC. It specifies CASSEARNGDYEQYF.

This chain connects TRBV18 to TRBJ1-5; 8 nucleotides match TRBD1. J gave up 5 bases and V 1 base, and 4 bases lay outside the gene matches. CDR3 length: 15 residues. The V gene's germline CDR1 is KGHSH and CDR2 LQKENI. The CDR3 nucleotides are TGTGCCAGCTCACCACGAGACAGGGGAGATCAGCCCCAGCATTTT. Protein sequence: CASSPRDRGDQPQHF.

This chain links TRBV28 with TRBJ2-7; TRBD1 agrees at 12 bases. This CDR3 has 15 residues. The V gene's germline CDR1 is MDHEN and CDR2 SYDVKM. Germline trimming cut 4 bases from V and 5 bases from J; bases unmatched to any gene: 6. As DNA, the CDR3 is TGTGCCAGCAGTTCCTTAGGGACAGGGGGCCACGAGCAGTACTTC. Translating gives CASSSLGTGGHEQYF.

The V call is TRBV3-1 (or the pseudogene TRBV3-2), the J call TRBJ2-3, with TRBD2 matching over 9 bases. CDR1 and CDR2 from the germline V gene are LGHDT and YNNKEL (reference sequence). The CDR3 is 21 residues long. V lost 0 bases, J lost 0 bases, and 16 bases stayed unmatched. The DNA for the CDR3 is TGTGCCAGCAGCCAAGACACCCTACGCGGGGCTAGCGGGACTAGCACAGATACGCAGTATTTT. Protein: CASSQDTLRGASGTSTDTQYF.

The rearrangement uses TRBV5-1 and TRBJ2-1, with 11 bases matching TRBD2. Germline assignment: CDR1 SGHRS and CDR2 YFSETQ. The CDR3 is 17 amino acids. V gave up 3 bases and J gave up 7 bases; unmatched junction bases: 12. DNA of the CDR3: TGCGCCAGCAGCTATCCACATAGCGGGGGGGCCGGTAATGAGCAGTTCTTC. It translates to CASSYPHSGGAGNEQFF.

This clone was detected once. The chain is built from TRBV7-7 and TRBJ2-1; unclear D gene. The CDR3 contains 15 residues. Trimming cost V 1 base and J 0 bases, with 7 bases left between them. Germline CDR1 is SSHAT and CDR2 is FNYEAQ (reference sequence). As DNA, the CDR3 is TGTGCCAGCAGCTTAGAGCAGGCCTCCTACAATGAGCAGTTCTTC. Translation gives CASSLEQASYNEQFF.

The chain carries TRBV6-2 or TRBV6-3 and TRBJ2-5; D remains unclear. The ends were cut back, 2 bases at V and 8 bases at J, with 12 bases in the middle. From germline, CDR1 is MNHEY and CDR2 SVGEGT. This CDR3 comprises 13 residues. The CDR3 coding sequence is TGTGCCAGCAGTTACGTTGGCCTTATTACCCAGTACTTC. Translation gives CASSYVGLITQYF.

V is TRBV19 and J is TRBJ1-3, with D unclear. V was pared by 5 bases and J by 1 base, with 15 bases between. This CDR3 is built from 16 residues. Germline CDR1 is LNHDA and CDR2 is SQIVND (reference sequence). This CDR3 reads CASSPTGSPSGNTIYF. The CDR3 coding sequence is TGTGCCAGTAGTCCAACCGGGAGCCCTTCTGGAAACACCATATATTTT. Filled out from reference TRBV19 and TRBJ1-3, the complete variable domain reads DGGITQSPKYLFRKEGQNVTLSCEQNLNHDAMYWYRQDPGQGLRLIYYSQIVNDFQKGDIAEGYSVSREKKESFPLTVTSAQKNPTAFYLCASSPTGSPSGNTIYFGEGSWLTVV.

The J gene is TRBJ1-1, the V gene TRBV9; D possibly corresponds to TRBD1 (5 bases). Per the germline V gene, CDR1 is SGDLS and CDR2 is YYNGEE. The CDR3 extends over 14 amino acids. Trimming shortened V by 0 bases and J by 3 bases, and 9 bases separated the two germline ends. The CDR3 protein is CASSVGTTDTEAFF. In DNA form, the CDR3 reads TGTGCCAGCAGCGTAGGGACAACAGACACTGAAGCTTTCTTT.

This chain connects TRBV28 to TRBJ2-2, with 10 bases lining up with TRBD1. Germline V gene sequence: CDR1 MDHEN, CDR2 SYDVKM. The CDR3 extends over 16 amino acids. J was trimmed by 6 bases and V by 5 bases; bases with no gene match: 9. The CDR3 nucleotides read TGTGCCAGCAGTCCGTGGACAGGGGGTAGGGCCGGGGAGCTGTTTTTT. Translation: CASSPWTGGRAGELFF.

This chain uses TRBV7-2 with TRBJ1-3; a possible D gene is TRBD1 (6 bases). The CDR3 has 14 residues. Deletions cut 3 bases from V and 2 bases from J, with 8 bases between. The germline gives CDR1 SGHTA, CDR2 FQGNSA. CDR3 sequence: CASSLDSTGNTIYF. DNA of the CDR3: TGTGCCAGCAGCTTGGACAGCACTGGAAACACCATATATTTT.

The CDR3 protein is CASSPYQGEQYF. CDR3 in DNA: TGTGCCAGCTCTCCGTACCAGGGGGAGCAGTACTTC. The chain couples TRBV18 to TRBJ2-7, with a tentative D call TRBD1 (6 bases). The CDR3 length is 12 residues. Germline V gene lookup returns CDR1 KGHSH and CDR2 LQKENI. Trimming shortened V by 6 bases and J by 7 bases, and 13 bases separated the two germline ends. Drawing the rest from reference TRBV18 and TRBJ2-7, the complete variable domain is NAGVMQNPRHLVRRRGQEARLRCSPMKGHSHVYWYRQLPEEGLKFMVYLQKENIIDESGMPKERFSAEFPKEGPSILRIQQVVRGDSAAYFCASSPYQGEQYFGPGTRLTVT.

The V and J genes are TRBV27 and TRBJ2-7, with a weak D call TRBD2 (6 bases). Looked up from germline, CDR1 is MNHEY and CDR2 is SMNVEV (reference sequence). V dropped 8 bases and J dropped 4 bases, with 18 bases sitting between them. The CDR3 extends over 14 amino acids. The CDR3 protein is CASGYPQEGYEQYF. The CDR3, as DNA: TGTGCCAGCGGATACCCCCAGGAGGGGTACGAGCAGTACTTC.

The chain recombines TRBV7-9 with TRBJ2-3; TRBD1 agrees at 8 bases. The CDR3 sequence is 15 residues long. Germline-derived CDR1 and CDR2 are SEHNR and FQNEAQ (reference sequence). V shed 5 bases, J shed 5 bases, and the junction held 9 bases outside the gene matches. In DNA, the CDR3 is TGTGCCAGCAGCCAGGGGGCGTGGGGAGGAGATACGCAGTATTTT. This codes for CASSQGAWGGDTQYF.

The chain uses TRBV27 and TRBJ1-5; 8 bases fit TRBD1. CDR1 is MNHEY, CDR2 SMNVEV, per germline (reference sequence). The CDR3 is made up of 17 amino acids. With 5 bases clipped from V and 6 bases from J, the junction kept 15 bases outside the gene matches. The CDR3 is CASSRVPTSGGRQPQHF. The CDR3, as DNA: TGTGCCAGCAGTCGTGTCCCCACCTCAGGGGGCCGTCAGCCCCAGCATTTT.

The rearrangement uses TRBV15 and TRBJ2-1; TRBD2 is a possible D gene (6 bases). Germline-derived CDR1 and CDR2 are LNHNV and YYDKDF (reference sequence). This CDR3 spans 12 amino acids. Trimming pared 1 base from V and 9 bases from J, leaving 7 bases between. The CDR3 loop reads CATSRAGGEQFF. CDR3 DNA: TGTGCCACCAGCAGAGCCGGGGGTGAGCAGTTCTTC.

The chain employs TRBV7-2 and TRBJ1-1; D not resolved. The CDR3 covers 15 residues. The V end was cut by 5 bases, the J end by 2 bases, with 15 bases between. The germline CDR1 and CDR2 sequences are SGHTA and FQGNSA. In DNA form, the CDR3 reads TGTGCCAGCAGCCCTAGACGTGGGAGTAACACTGAAGCTTTCTTT. Encoded protein: CASSPRRGSNTEAFF.

The chain combines TRBV7-2 with TRBJ1-5, with 8 bases aligning to TRBD1. The CDR3 is 14 residues long. The germline CDR1 and CDR2 sequences are SGHTA and FQGNSA. With V trimmed by 6 bases and J by 9 bases, 10 bases remained unmatched. The DNA of the CDR3 is TGTGCCAGCAGTCTCCAGGGGGGGACAGGGCCCCAGCATTTT. Translated, it gives CASSLQGGTGPQHF. Full variable domain (rest looked up from reference TRBV7-2 and TRBJ1-5): GAGVSQSPSNKVTEKGKDVELRCDPISGHTALYWYRQSLGQGLEFLIYFQGNSAPDKSGLPSDRFSAERTGGSVSTLTIQRTQQEDSAVYLCASSLQGGTGPQHFGDGTRLSIL.

This sequence joins TRBV5-8 and TRBJ2-1, with 7 bases lining up with TRBD2. This CDR3 spans 15 amino acids. Germline CDR1 is SGHTS and CDR2 is YDEGEE. Trimming took 7 bases from V and 7 from J; bases not matched to a gene: 14. The CDR3 loop is CASYTAGERVNEQFF. The CDR3 region has the DNA TGTGCCAGCTACACCGCGGGAGAAAGGGTGAATGAGCAGTTCTTC.

J is TRBJ1-2 and V is TRBV5-1; no firm D call. This CDR3 region has 13 residues. V was cut by 4 bases and J by 0 bases, with 7 bases left in between. Germline CDR1 reads SGHRS; CDR2 reads YFSETQ. The CDR3 nucleotides are TGCGCCAGCAGCCCACAAGCTAACTATGGCTACACCTTC. It yields the protein CASSPQANYGYTF. Combining the CDR3 with reference TRBV5-1 and TRBJ1-2 gives the whole variable domain KAGVTQTPRYLIKTRGQQVTLSCSPISGHRSVSWYQQTPGQGLQFLFEYFSETQRNKGNFPGRFSGRQFSNSRSEMNVSTLELGDSALYLCASSPQANYGYTFGSGTRLTVV.

V is TRBV19 and J is TRBJ2-1, with 10 bases lining up with TRBD1. The CDR3 spans 16 residues. Germline values: CDR1 LNHDA, CDR2 SQIVND (reference sequence). V shed 4 bases and J 2 bases; nucleotides not matched to a gene: 5. The CDR3 is CASSRKGQGTYNEQFF. In DNA, the CDR3 is TGTGCCAGTAGTAGGAAGGGACAGGGGACCTACAATGAGCAGTTCTTC.

This clone was seen a few times. V and J are TRBV7-2 and TRBJ1-3; 8 nucleotides align to TRBD1. CDR3 size: 12 residues. Germline trimming cut 5 bases from V and 13 bases from J; bases unmatched to any gene: 7. Germline CDR1 reads SGHTA; CDR2 reads FQGNSA. CDR3 region: CASSPRTGQIYF. In DNA form, the CDR3 reads TGTGCCAGCAGCCCTCGGACAGGGCAGATATATTTT.

V is TRBV25-1 and J is TRBJ2-3; tentative D call: TRBD2 (7 bases). The CDR3 spans 17 residues. V was clipped by 1 base and J by 0 bases, with 14 bases between them. CDR1 is MGHDK, CDR2 SYGVNS, per germline. In DNA, the CDR3 is TGTGCCAGCAGTGAATTTGGGGGGGGCGGTAGCACAGATACGCAGTATTTT. Amino acids: CASSEFGGGGSTDTQYF.

The genes are TRBV18 and TRBJ2-1, with D possibly being TRBD1 (6 bases). This CDR3 spans 15 amino acids. V was clipped by 4 bases and J by 2 bases, with 12 bases between them. Germline CDR1 is KGHSH and CDR2 is LQKENI. CDR3 sequence (DNA): TGTGCCAGCTCACAACAGGGTGTCGCCTACAATGAGCAGTTCTTC. Translating gives CASSQQGVAYNEQFF.

The CDR3 loop reads CATSRVGQTFSGNTIYF. CDR3 DNA sequence: TGTGCCACCAGCAGAGTAGGACAGACATTCTCTGGAAACACCATATATTTT. The chain combines TRBV15 with TRBJ1-3; tentative D call: TRBD1 (6 bases). The germline CDR1 and CDR2 sequences are LNHNV and YYDKDF (reference sequence). The CDR3 totals 17 residues. V was clipped by 1 base and J by 0 bases, with 13 bases between them.

The chain carries TRBV27 and TRBJ1-1; TRBD1 matches 10 bases. Germline CDR1 and CDR2: MNHEY and SMNVEV (reference sequence). The V gene end was trimmed by 5 bases and the J gene end by 5 bases; junction bases not matched to a gene: 8. The CDR3 has 15 amino acids. DNA of the CDR3: TGTGCCAGCAGTCTATGGACAGGGGGGGGGACTGAAGCTTTCTTT. It encodes CASSLWTGGGTEAFF.

V gene TRBV19 combines with J gene TRBJ1-6; D is undetermined. V was pared by 3 bases and J by 0 bases, with 9 bases between. This CDR3 contains 16 residues. The germline gives CDR1 LNHDA, CDR2 SQIVND (reference sequence). CDR3 bases: TGTGCCAGTAGTATGGGAGGGAACTCCTATAATTCACCCCTCCACTTT. Amino acids: CASSMGGNSYNSPLHF.